Following are 24 T cell receptor beta chains from one sample sequenced in a study of T-cell reconstitution after alpha-beta-depleted transplantation in children. Preparation of the TCRbeta library used unique molecular identifiers. TCRdb recomputed calls from the PCR reads with MiXCR, one row per CDR3 protein. This table has 230,000 or so distinct CDR3 sequences, approximately 9.7% appearing once. Here the sequenced sample was PBMCs from the stem cell graft donor, taken from the stem cell graft. These receptor sequences come from a human donor who donated a stem cell graft to a child with SCID.

This clonotype showed up many times. The chain carries TRBV15 and TRBJ2-7; the D gene could be TRBD1 or TRBD2 (6 bases each). The CDR3 has 15 residues. The germline CDR1 and CDR2 sequences are LNHNV and YYDKDF (reference sequence). Between the trimmed V and J ends, which lost 5 bases and 5 bases, there was a span of 19 bases. CDR3 coding DNA: TGTGCCACCAGCTTCCCCGGGGGCTTCCAGAACGAGCAGTACTTC. This sequence encodes CATSFPGGFQNEQYF. The full variable domain, rest sourced from reference TRBV15 and TRBJ2-7, is DAMVIQNPRYQVTQFGKPVTLSCSQTLNHNVMYWYQQKSSQAPKLLFHYYDKDFNNEADTPDNFQSRRPNTSFCFLDIRSPGLGDTAMYLCATSFPGGFQNEQYFGPGTRLTVT.

The sample holds many counts of this clonotype. The rearrangement uses TRBV7-2 and TRBJ1-6, with a possible D match to TRBD1 (5 bases). The germline V gene has CDR1 SGHTA and CDR2 FQGNSA. CDR3 length equals 16 residues. V lost 5 bases and J lost 11, with 22 bases in between. The CDR3 DNA is TGTGCCAGCAGCCAATGGTCCCGCAGGGTAGCACCACCCCTCCACTTT. Its protein is CASSQWSRRVAPPLHF.

This clonotype was seen many times. The chain joins TRBV20-1 to TRBJ1-5; D might be TRBD1 (5 bases). Per germline, CDR1 DFQATT and CDR2 SNEGSKA (reference sequence). The length of the CDR3 is 14 residues. Trimming removed 1 base at V and 2 bases at J, with 9 bases between. The CDR3 loop reads CSARGDRRNQPQHF. For the CDR3, the DNA is TGCAGTGCTAGAGGAGACAGACGCAATCAGCCCCAGCATTTT.

This clonotype was observed at least ten times. V is TRBV5-1 and J is TRBJ2-1; D gene ambiguous. V was clipped by 3 bases and J by 3 bases, with 7 bases between them. Per the germline V gene, CDR1 is SGHRS and CDR2 is YFSETQ. The CDR3 contains 13 residues. The CDR3 spells CASSSDVYNEQFF. CDR3 bases: TGCGCCAGCAGCTCGGACGTCTACAATGAGCAGTTCTTC.

There are many counts of this clonotype. The rearrangement links TRBV2 to TRBJ2-4, with unresolved D. Germline-derived CDR1 and CDR2 are SNHLY and FYNNEI. The V gene lost 2 bases and the J gene lost 0 bases, with 14 bases spanning the gap. The CDR3 has 17 residues. The chain's CDR3 is CASSEKPGGLAKNIQYF. CDR3 coding DNA: TGTGCCAGCAGTGAAAAGCCGGGCGGCCTAGCCAAAAACATTCAGTACTTC.

This clonotype was counted many times. The chain couples TRBV3-1 to TRBJ1-2; no definite D call. Germline V gene sequence: CDR1 LGHDT, CDR2 YNNKEL (reference sequence). This CDR3 comprises 15 residues. V was cut by 1 base and J by 8 bases, with 17 bases left in between. This chain's CDR3 is CASSQATPQPGGYTF. The CDR3 coding sequence is TGTGCCAGCAGCCAAGCGACTCCACAGCCTGGAGGCTACACCTTC.

The table lists this clonotype with many counts. The gene calls are TRBV5-1 and TRBJ1-2; weak D call: TRBD1 (5 bases). CDR1 and CDR2 from the germline V gene are SGHRS and YFSETQ. V shed 4 bases and J shed 10 bases, with 14 bases lying between them. This CDR3 is built from 12 residues. The CDR3 loop is CASSRRAGDYTF. The CDR3 DNA is TGCGCCAGCAGCCGACGAGCGGGGGACTACACCTTC.

Remarks on this clonotype: With a much larger clone just one base away, this may be a read error. This chain connects TRBV7-2 to TRBJ1-1; the match to TRBD1 covers 11 bases. CDR1 and CDR2 (germline): SGHTA, FQGNSA. This CDR3 comprises 14 residues. The DNA of the CDR3 is TGTGTCAGCAGCCCAACCGGGACAGGGGGGCGAGCTTTCTTT. Translation gives CVSSPTGTGGRAFF.

Many counts were recorded for this clonotype. The genes are TRBV7-6 and TRBJ1-1; D is ambiguous. The CDR3 contains 12 residues. V was cut by 3 bases and J by 2 bases, with 4 bases left in between. Per the germline V gene, CDR1 is SGHVS and CDR2 is FNYEAQ. The CDR3 sequence is CASSFFNTEAFF. CDR3 in DNA: TGTGCCAGCAGCTTTTTTAACACTGAAGCTTTCTTT.

CDR3 DNA: TGTGCCTTCTGTTCAGGAACTAGCTTCCCCCCTAGCACAGATACGCAGTATTTT. It yields the protein CAFCSGTSFPPSTDTQYF. The rearrangement joins TRBV12-3 or TRBV12-4 to TRBJ2-3; D is perhaps TRBD2 (6 bases). The CDR3 totals 18 residues. Trimming left V 11 bases short and J 0 bases short, with 27 bases between.

This clonotype was observed at least ten times. The chain is built from TRBV4-2 and TRBJ1-5, with D tentatively TRBD1 (5 bases). Germline CDR1 is LGHNA and CDR2 is YNFKEQ. This CDR3 spans 15 amino acids. V gave up 0 bases and J gave up 5 bases, with 11 bases separating them. The CDR3 here is CASSQDGGGDQPQHF. DNA for the CDR3: TGTGCCAGCAGCCAAGATGGGGGAGGAGATCAGCCCCAGCATTTT.

The table lists this clonotype with a few counts. The chain couples TRBV27 to TRBJ2-1, with D possibly TRBD2 on 7 matching bases. The CDR3 extends over 14 amino acids. Deletions cut 5 bases from V and 6 bases from J, with 14 bases between. CDR1 is MNHEY, CDR2 SMNVEV, per germline (reference sequence). The CDR3 here is CASSPGLGGNEQFF. The CDR3 region has the DNA TGTGCCAGCAGTCCAGGACTAGGGGGCAATGAGCAGTTCTTC.

This clonotype occurred once. A much larger clonotype is one base distant, so this may be a read error. The chain has TRBV20-1 and TRBJ2-5; a weak D match, TRBD1 (7 bases). This CDR3 spans 11 amino acids. Per germline, CDR1 DFQATT and CDR2 SNEGSKA (reference sequence). V gave up 7 bases and J gave up 9 bases, with 15 bases separating them. The CDR3 DNA follows: TGCAGTGGACAGGGTACGGGGGCCCAGTACTTC. This gives the protein CSGQGTGAQYF.

Ten or more counts support this clonotype. The chain recombines TRBV7-8 with TRBJ2-2; TRBD1 matches 8 bases. V lost 4 bases, J lost 5 bases, and 6 bases stayed unmatched. CDR1 SGHVS and CDR2 FQNEAQ come from the germline V gene. The CDR3 has 15 residues. The CDR3 region is CASSSGQGRTGELFF. CDR3 in DNA: TGTGCCAGCAGCTCCGGACAGGGTCGGACCGGGGAGCTGTTTTTT.

This clonotype came up many times. The chain employs TRBV6-5 and TRBJ1-2, with D possibly TRBD1 on 6 matching bases. Between the trimmed V and J ends, which lost 0 bases and 2 bases, there was a span of 7 bases. CDR3 length equals 14 residues. Per germline, CDR1 MNHEY and CDR2 SVGAGI. CDR3 coding DNA: TGTGCCAGCAGTTACTCCCAGGGGAACTATGGCTACACCTTC. It yields the protein CASSYSQGNYGYTF.

This clonotype appeared many times. V gene TRBV2 combines with J gene TRBJ2-1; D remains unclear. Per the germline V gene, CDR1 is SNHLY and CDR2 is FYNNEI. The V and J ends lost 5 bases and 6 bases respectively, with 14 bases between them. CDR3 length equals 14 residues. The CDR3 coding sequence is TGTGCCAGCAGTCCAGTAAGGGCCAGCAATGAGCAGTTCTTC. Amino acid sequence: CASSPVRASNEQFF. Variable domain in full (rest from reference TRBV2 and TRBJ2-1): EPEVTQTPSHQVTQMGQEVILRCVPISNHLYFYWYRQILGQKVEFLVSFYNNEISEKSEIFDDQFSVERPDGSNFTLKIRSTKLEDSAMYFCASSPVRASNEQFFGPGTRLTVL.

The V gene is TRBV5-5, the J gene TRBJ1-1, with 7 bases fitting TRBD1. The CDR3 extends over 14 amino acids. Germline V CDR1 and CDR2: SGHKS, YYEKEE (reference sequence). V lost 3 bases to trimming and J lost 7 bases; unmatched junction nucleotides: 9. CDR3 DNA sequence: TGTGCCAGCAGCTCACAGGGGATAGGAGATGAAGCTTTCTTT. Its translation: CASSSQGIGDEAFF.

This sequence joins TRBV4-2 and TRBJ2-5; D not certain. V shed 8 bases and J shed 5 bases, with 18 bases lying between them. The CDR3 loop spans 14 amino acids. The germline gives CDR1 LGHNA, CDR2 YNFKEQ. CDR3 region: CASGPGLGGETQYF. The CDR3 coding sequence is TGTGCCAGCGGCCCTGGTCTGGGTGGTGAGACCCAGTACTTC.

This clonotype was counted many times. In DNA form, the CDR3 reads TGTGCCAGCAGTCCCGGACTAGCGGGGCGTACAGATACGCAGTATTTT. Its translation is CASSPGLAGRTDTQYF. The chain uses TRBV12-3 or TRBV12-4 and TRBJ2-3, with 12 bases identical to TRBD2. The CDR3 totals 16 residues. Unmatched junction bases numbered 6, after V lost 5 bases and J lost 3 bases.

This clonotype was detected many times. Here the CDR3 DNA reads TGCGCCAGCAGCCGCGAAGCGGAAAGCTCCTACAATGAGCAGTTCTTC. Translation: CASSREAESSYNEQFF. The chain combines TRBV5-1 with TRBJ2-1; perhaps TRBD2 as D (5 bases). Germline V gives CDR1 SGHRS, CDR2 YFSETQ. The CDR3 covers 16 residues. Trimming removed 4 bases from V and 0 bases from J, with 14 bases in between.

Many counts were recorded for this clonotype. V usage is TRBV28 and J usage is TRBJ2-6; maybe TRBD2 (6 bases). V shed 3 bases and J shed 3 bases, with 9 bases lying between them. Germline lookup yields CDR1 MDHEN and CDR2 SYDVKM. This CDR3 spans 15 amino acids. The CDR3 DNA reads as TGTGCCAGCAGTTTGACTAGAGATGGGGCCAACGTCCTGACTTTC. It encodes CASSLTRDGANVLTF.

This clonotype was observed at least ten times. This rearrangement joins TRBV12-3 or TRBV12-4 to TRBJ2-7; D may be TRBD1 (5 bases). V was trimmed by 1 base and J by 8 bases, leaving 15 bases between them. This CDR3 spans 14 amino acids. DNA for the CDR3: TGTGCCAGCAGTTTAGACAGGACACCCCACCAGCAGTACTTC. Translating gives CASSLDRTPHQQYF.

This clonotype was seen ten or more times. The gene calls are TRBV4-3 and TRBJ1-2; D gene unclear. V was clipped by 0 bases and J by 10 bases, with 18 bases between them. Per the germline V gene, CDR1 is LGHNA and CDR2 is YSLEER. The CDR3 loop spans 15 amino acids. CDR3 coding DNA: TGCGCCAGCAGCCAAGATATCGGGGTGGCTGGTGACTACACCTTC. Protein product: CASSQDIGVAGDYTF.

The table lists this clonotype with many counts. This chain connects TRBV7-2 to TRBJ1-5, with unresolved D. V lost 1 base to trimming and J lost 4 bases, with 5 bases between them. CDR1 SGHTA and CDR2 FQGNSA come from the germline V gene. This CDR3 has 13 residues. CDR3 DNA: TGTGCCAGCAGCTTAGAAATAAATCAGCCCCAGCATTTT. Translation gives CASSLEINQPQHF.